These 30 T cell receptor beta chains were sequenced from one sample in a study of cytomegalovirus exposure and HLA in healthy donors. PCR amplification relied on 60 Vbeta primers (plus 13 Jbeta primers). The method was immunoSEQ multiplex PCR; TCRdb's version includes in-frame clones alone and lacks a portion of them. The data show 100,000 or so clones, with about 70% seen just once and about 4.3% held by the top ten. The sequenced sample consisted of PBMCs. These receptors were taken from a woman between 18 and 30 years old in good health and CMV-seropositive.

The gene calls are TRBV19 and TRBJ1-4; TRBD1 matches 7 bases. Germline CDR1 is LNHDA and CDR2 is SQIVND (reference sequence). The CDR3 totals 13 residues. V shed 7 bases, J shed 7 bases, and the junction held 6 bases outside the gene matches. The CDR3, as DNA: TGTGCCAGTAAACAGGGGTTTGGTGAAAAACTGTTTTTT. Translated: CASKQGFGEKLFF.

V gene TRBV14 combines with J gene TRBJ2-2; D gene ambiguous. Germline V gene data show CDR1 as SGHDN and CDR2 as FVKESK. Trimming stripped 0 bases from V and 4 bases from J, with 3 bases between. This CDR3 contains 13 residues. The CDR3 loop is CASSQDSTGELFF. The CDR3 region has the DNA TGTGCCAGCAGCCAAGACAGCACCGGGGAGCTGTTTTTT.

DNA for the CDR3: TGTGCCAGCAGTGAACGCCCCGACCCGCTTAAGGCGGGGCGGGAGCAGTTCTTC. The encoded protein is CASSERPDPLKAGREQFF. The rearrangement joins TRBV6-1 to TRBJ2-1; D perhaps matches TRBD2 (6 bases). The CDR3 contains 18 residues. Trimming took 2 bases from V and 10 from J, leaving 27 bases between them. The germline V gene has CDR1 MNHNS and CDR2 SASEGT.

V usage is TRBV30 and J usage is TRBJ1-4, with a tentative D call TRBD1 (6 bases). The CDR3 is 13 residues long. With 7 bases removed from V and 2 bases from J, the gap between germline ends came to 11 bases. From germline, CDR1 is GTSNPN and CDR2 SVGIG (reference sequence). This CDR3 reads CALFGQTNEKLFF. DNA for the CDR3: TGTGCCTTATTCGGACAGACTAATGAAAAACTGTTTTTT.

This clone was recorded once. The chain links TRBV9 to TRBJ2-7; 7 bases are shared with TRBD1. Germline assignment: CDR1 SGDLS and CDR2 YYNGEE. Trimming took 4 bases from V and 5 from J; bases not matched to a gene: 6. The CDR3 loop spans 13 amino acids. DNA of the CDR3: TGTGCCAGCAGCTTTAGAGGGACAGACGAGCAGTACTTC. Its protein product is CASSFRGTDEQYF.

CDR3 DNA sequence: TGTGCCAGCAGCTTTCTAGCGGGCACAGATACGCAGTATTTT. It codes for CASSFLAGTDTQYF. This rearrangement joins TRBV7-6 to TRBJ2-3; TRBD2 matches at 7 bases. V shed 3 bases and J 1 base; nucleotides not matched to a gene: 1. Looked up from germline, CDR1 is SGHVS and CDR2 is FNYEAQ. This CDR3 contains 14 residues.

V gene TRBV4-3 combines with J gene TRBJ2-1; 7 positions match TRBD1. The V gene end was trimmed by 4 bases and the J gene end by 8 bases; junction bases not matched to a gene: 11. CDR1 and CDR2 (germline): LGHNA, YSLEER. The CDR3 length is 15 residues. The CDR3 DNA is TGCGCCAGCAGCCCCACCGACAGGGTCGGGTATGAGCAGTTCTTC. This sequence encodes CASSPTDRVGYEQFF.

The genes are TRBV27 and TRBJ2-6; D perhaps matches TRBD2 (6 bases). This CDR3 has 14 residues. V was cut by 6 bases and J by 4 bases, with 10 bases left in between. CDR1 and CDR2 from the germline V gene are MNHEY and SMNVEV (reference sequence). CDR3 nucleotide sequence: TGTGCCAGCAGCTCAGCGGGCGGGGCCAACGTCCTGACTTTC. This codes for CASSSAGGANVLTF.

The CDR3 nucleotides read TGTGCCAGCAGGGAGCTAGCGGACGTCGAGACCCAGTACTTC. This translates into CASRELADVETQYF. The chain combines TRBV5-4 with TRBJ2-5; 7 nucleotides match TRBD2. J gave up 5 bases and V 5 bases, and 9 bases lay outside the gene matches. This CDR3 spans 14 amino acids. Germline CDR1 and CDR2: SGHNT and YYREEE (reference sequence).

The rearrangement links TRBV6-1 to TRBJ2-4; TRBD2 matches at 7 bases. This CDR3 has 15 residues. Germline-derived CDR1 and CDR2 are MNHNS and SASEGT. The ends lost 0 bases at V and 5 bases at J; junction bases unmatched: 4. CDR3 in DNA: TGTGCCAGCAGTGAAGCCGGGACTACCGAAAACATTCAGTACTTC. Protein product: CASSEAGTTENIQYF.

The gene calls are TRBV10-3 and TRBJ2-1; the match to TRBD2 covers 7 bases. The germline CDR1 and CDR2 sequences are ENHRY and SYGVKD. V shed 3 bases, J shed 8 bases, and the junction held 7 bases outside the gene matches. The CDR3 extends over 14 amino acids. CDR3: CAISDSTAGDEQFF. The CDR3, as DNA: TGTGCCATCAGTGACTCGACGGCGGGAGATGAGCAGTTCTTC.

V usage is TRBV6-1 and J usage is TRBJ2-1; weak D call: TRBD2 (5 bases). Germline V gene sequence: CDR1 MNHNS, CDR2 SASEGT. Trimming stripped 9 bases from V and 7 bases from J, with 10 bases between. The CDR3 has 11 residues. Written as DNA, the CDR3 is TGTGCCAGTCCTCGAGGGAATGAGCAGTTCTTC. It is translated as CASPRGNEQFF.

The chain couples TRBV9 to TRBJ2-7; possible D gene TRBD2, 6 bases. The CDR3 totals 13 residues. Germline CDR1 is SGDLS and CDR2 is YYNGEE. V dropped 4 bases and J dropped 2 bases, with 10 bases sitting between them. Here the CDR3 reads CASSPGVTYEQYF. The CDR3 nucleotides read TGTGCCAGCAGCCCGGGGGTGACCTACGAGCAGTACTTC.

The rearrangement joins TRBV2 to TRBJ1-2; D perhaps matches TRBD1 (6 bases). The germline V gene encodes CDR1 SNHLY and CDR2 FYNNEI. CDR3 length: 13 residues. V dropped 5 bases and J dropped 6 bases, with 13 bases sitting between them. This CDR3 reads CASSILQGNGYTF. The CDR3 coding sequence is TGTGCCAGCAGTATACTACAGGGAAATGGCTACACCTTC.

The CDR3 loop reads CASSLRAGGPSVDEQFF. CDR3 DNA sequence: TGTGCCAGCAGCTTGCGTGCGGGAGGGCCAAGTGTAGATGAGCAGTTCTTC. V and J are TRBV7-2 and TRBJ2-1, with 9 bases identical to TRBD2. The V and J ends lost 3 bases and 8 bases, in that order; junction bases with no gene match: 14. The CDR3 is 17 amino acids. Germline V gives CDR1 SGHTA, CDR2 FQGNSA.

The V and J genes are TRBV18 and TRBJ2-7, with 7 bases lining up with TRBD1. CDR3 size: 14 residues. The germline V gene has CDR1 KGHSH and CDR2 LQKENI. V trimming: 11 bases; J trimming: 2 bases; junction bases outside the gene matches: 12. CDR3 region: CASRPGQNTYEQYF. Here the CDR3 DNA reads TGTGCCTCGCGCCCGGGACAGAACACCTACGAGCAGTACTTC.

This chain joins TRBV6-5 and TRBJ2-3; 11 positions agree with TRBD2. The CDR3 consists of 15 residues. Per germline, CDR1 MNHEY and CDR2 SVGAGI. J was trimmed by 4 bases and V by 6 bases; bases with no gene match: 6. The DNA for the CDR3 is TGTGCCAGCAGCTTAGCGGGAGGGCCCCCAGATACGCAGTATTTT. Its protein product is CASSLAGGPPDTQYF.

The chain combines TRBV7-3 with TRBJ2-7; possible D gene TRBD1, 5 bases. The germline V gene encodes CDR1 SGHTA and CDR2 FQGTGA. The CDR3 totals 13 residues. Between the trimmed V and J ends, which lost 5 bases and 5 bases, there was a span of 13 bases. DNA of the CDR3: TGTGCCAGCAGCCTTCTGTTGGGGCACGAGCAGTACTTC. Residues: CASSLLLGHEQYF.

The table lists this clone with a few counts. V usage is TRBV6-1 and J usage is TRBJ1-4; 8 bases map to TRBD1. The CDR3 runs to 15 residues. V gave up 4 bases and J gave up 7 bases; unmatched junction bases: 8. Germline CDR1 MNHNS, CDR2 SASEGT. Here the CDR3 DNA reads TGTGCCAGCAGTGGGGCACAGGGGGATTCTGAAAAACTGTTTTTT. Translation: CASSGAQGDSEKLFF.

V and J are TRBV18 and TRBJ1-2; 7 nucleotides match TRBD1. CDR1 is KGHSH and CDR2 is LQKENI in the germline V gene. V shed 0 bases, J shed 3 bases, and the junction held 4 bases outside the gene matches. The CDR3 extends over 15 amino acids. The CDR3 here is CASSPPTGSDYGYTF. Here the CDR3 DNA reads TGTGCCAGCTCACCACCGACAGGGTCGGACTATGGCTACACCTTC.

The chain is built from TRBV4-3 and TRBJ2-3, with a possible D match to TRBD2 (5 bases). Germline V gene data show CDR1 as LGHNA and CDR2 as YSLEER. The CDR3 spans 18 residues. Trimming removed 0 bases from V and 0 bases from J, with 16 bases in between. The DNA of the CDR3 is TGCGCCAGCAGCCAAGAATCGGTACGTGGGAGTAGCACAGATACGCAGTATTTT. This gives the protein CASSQESVRGSSTDTQYF.

The chain uses TRBV11-2 and TRBJ2-7; 8 positions agree with TRBD2. The V segment lost 4 bases and the J segment 0 bases; nucleotides outside the gene matches: 8. Germline CDR1 and CDR2: SGHAT and FQNNGV. The CDR3 totals 16 residues. Here the CDR3 reads CASSSLGGRTSYEQYF. DNA of the CDR3: TGTGCCAGCAGCTCTTTGGGCGGGAGGACCTCCTACGAGCAGTACTTC.

The genes are TRBV6-4 and TRBJ2-2; TRBD1 matches 9 bases. The CDR3 covers 15 residues. Looked up from germline, CDR1 is MRHNA and CDR2 is SNTAGT. J was trimmed by 3 bases and V by 8 bases; bases with no gene match: 7. The CDR3 here is CASGPGQGDTGELFF. The CDR3 DNA reads TGTGCCAGCGGTCCGGGACAGGGAGACACCGGGGAGCTGTTTTTT.

Regarding this clone: The junction and the germline gene differ at one end; a read error may be behind it. The J gene is TRBJ1-2, the V gene TRBV7-9; D uncertain. The length of the CDR3 is 12 residues. Germline CDR1 reads SEHNR; CDR2 reads FQNEAQ (reference sequence). The CDR3 is CSSSFTNYGYTF. The CDR3, as DNA: TGTTCCAGCAGCTTTACTAACTATGGCTACACCTTC.

Concerning this clone: Other DNA sequences in this sample translate to the same CDR3. The chain combines TRBV19 with TRBJ2-2; D may be TRBD2 (6 bases). From germline, CDR1 is LNHDA and CDR2 SQIVND (reference sequence). This CDR3 is built from 13 residues. V lost 3 bases, J lost 4 bases, and 6 bases lay in between. DNA for the CDR3: TGTGCCAGTAGTATTAGCGGCACCGGGGAGCTGTTTTTT. It yields the protein CASSISGTGELFF. Full variable domain (rest looked up from reference TRBV19 and TRBJ2-2): DGGITQSPKYLFRKEGQNVTLSCEQNLNHDAMYWYRQDPGQGLRLIYYSQIVNDFQKGDIAEGYSVSREKKESFPLTVTSAQKNPTAFYLCASSISGTGELFFGEGSRLTVL.

Concerning this clone: The sample contains more than one DNA sequence encoding this CDR3. V is TRBV30 and J is TRBJ2-5; TRBD2 agrees at 7 bases. Germline V gene lookup returns CDR1 GTSNPN and CDR2 SVGIG (reference sequence). The CDR3 contains 11 residues. The V segment lost 4 bases and the J segment 4 bases; nucleotides outside the gene matches: 0. CDR3 nucleotide sequence: TGTGCCTGGACGGGGGGAGAGACCCAGTACTTC. Encoded protein: CAWTGGETQYF.

The table lists this clone with a count of one. The chain employs TRBV9 and TRBJ2-2; 7 nucleotides align to TRBD2. The ends lost 0 bases at V and 7 bases at J; junction bases unmatched: 3. Germline values: CDR1 SGDLS, CDR2 YYNGEE. The CDR3 covers 14 residues. The CDR3 nucleotides are TGTGCCAGCAGCGTAGCTCTAGCGGTCGGGGAGCTGTTTTTT. The encoded protein is CASSVALAVGELFF. Variable domain in full (rest from reference TRBV9 and TRBJ2-2): DSGVTQTPKHLITATGQRVTLRCSPRSGDLSVYWYQQSLDQGLQFLIQYYNGEERAKGNILERFSAQQFPDLHSELNLSSLELGDSALYFCASSVALAVGELFFGEGSRLTVL.

V is TRBV9 and J is TRBJ2-2, with D perhaps matching TRBD2 (5 bases). V dropped 3 bases and J dropped 5 bases, with 8 bases sitting between them. The CDR3 sequence is 13 residues long. Germline CDR1 reads SGDLS; CDR2 reads YYNGEE. CDR3 DNA sequence: TGTGCCAGCAGCGGACTAAGGACCGGGGAGCTGTTTTTT. It codes for CASSGLRTGELFF.

The chain employs TRBV7-2 and TRBJ2-1, with 7 bases aligning to TRBD2. The germline CDR1 and CDR2 sequences are SGHTA and FQGNSA. J was trimmed by 1 base and V by 5 bases; bases with no gene match: 2. The CDR3 has 14 amino acids. CDR3 region: CASSGLVSYNEQFF. The CDR3 DNA reads TGTGCCAGCAGCGGACTAGTATCCTACAATGAGCAGTTCTTC. Drawing the rest from reference TRBV7-2 and TRBJ2-1, the complete variable domain is GAGVSQSPSNKVTEKGKDVELRCDPISGHTALYWYRQSLGQGLEFLIYFQGNSAPDKSGLPSDRFSAERTGGSVSTLTIQRTQQEDSAVYLCASSGLVSYNEQFFGPGTRLTVL.

Details on this clone: At one end the junction does not follow the germline gene, possibly because of a read error. The gene calls are TRBV11-3 and TRBJ1-5, with D possibly TRBD1 on 6 matching bases. The CDR3 extends over 16 amino acids. CDR1 and CDR2 from the germline V gene are SGHNT and YENEEA. CDR3 coding DNA: TGTGCCAGCAGCTTGGGCACAGGGTCCGACAATCAGCCCCAGAATTTT. Translating it yields CASSLGTGSDNQPQNF. The full variable domain, with the rest looked up from reference TRBV11-3 and TRBJ1-5, is EAGVVQSPRYKIIEKKQPVAFWCNPISGHNTLYWYLQNLGQGPELLIRYENEEAVDDSQLPKDRFSAERLKGVDSTLKIQPAELGDSAVYLCASSLGTGSDNQPQNFGDGTRLSIL.